This section outlines one TCR beta chain sequence together with its context. This entry belongs to a study of blood T cell repertoires in COVID-19. The trim removed 5 bases at V and 9 bases at J, leaving 8 bases unmatched. The CDR3 runs to 14 residues. Germline V gene sequence: CDR1 SGHRS, CDR2 YFSETQ. Original processing methods: Using reference gene primer amplification, nucleated cell counts were estimated. Data came from immunoSEQ multiplex PCR; TCRdb stores just in-frame clones and leaves some out. The V and J calls and the clone size are those of that table, but D and trimming were determined from the DNA. The data contain under 200,000 clones, 80% to 95% of them seen just once; the ten biggest clones take up approximately 0.5%.

Material: peripheral blood. This chain links TRBV5-1 with TRBJ1-6; 7 bases are a match to TRBD1. This TCR was sampled from a man aged 45 to 65 with acute or convalescent COVID-19. The CDR3 spells CASSSSGQSSPLHF. The CDR3 DNA reads TGCGCCAGCAGTTCCTCGGGACAGTCTTCACCCCTCCACTTT.